Below are 29 T cell receptor beta chains sequenced from a single sample in a study of blood T cell repertoires in COVID-19. Libraries were prepared by immunoSEQ multiplex PCR; TCRdb keeps only in-frame clonotypes and omits some of them. The sample consists of 45,000 to 55,000 clones, 70% to 90% of them appearing once. The sample comprised peripheral blood. The origin of the receptors is a man aged 80 or over with acute or convalescent COVID-19.

The chain combines TRBV2 with TRBJ2-1; TRBD2 matches 10 bases. V shed 2 bases, J shed 7 bases, and the junction held 8 bases outside the gene matches. Germline V lookup: CDR1 SNHLY, CDR2 FYNNEI. CDR3 length equals 16 residues. The CDR3 here is CASSEKGTSEGNEQFF. For the CDR3, the DNA is TGTGCCAGCAGTGAAAAGGGGACTAGCGAAGGGAATGAGCAGTTCTTC.

The chain uses TRBV7-9 and TRBJ1-1; tentatively, D is TRBD1 (6 bases). V gave up 5 bases and J gave up 4 bases, with 11 bases separating them. This CDR3 comprises 13 residues. Germline V CDR1 and CDR2: SEHNR, FQNEAQ (reference sequence). This CDR3 is CASSPQGSTEAFF. The CDR3 bases are TGTGCCAGCAGCCCCCAGGGGAGCACTGAAGCTTTCTTT.

The rearrangement links TRBV7-7 to TRBJ2-5, with a tentative D call TRBD2 (7 bases). The germline gives CDR1 SSHAT, CDR2 FNYEAQ (reference sequence). The CDR3 length is 16 residues. Trimming took off 5 bases at V and 5 bases at J, with 21 bases between the two ends. CDR3 sequence reads: CASSPPQGRGKETQYF. The CDR3 region has the DNA TGTGCCAGCAGCCCCCCCCAGGGGCGGGGGAAGGAGACCCAGTACTTC.

This sequence joins TRBV28 and TRBJ1-5; no firm D call. CDR1 MDHEN and CDR2 SYDVKM come from the germline V gene. The CDR3 spans 15 residues. Trimming pared 7 bases from V and 2 bases from J, leaving 15 bases between. The CDR3 region has the DNA TGTGCCAGCACTTCCCTCCGGGGTGGCAATCAGCCCCAGCATTTT. Translated: CASTSLRGGNQPQHF.

Only one count was recorded for this clone. The rearrangement links TRBV13 to TRBJ2-2, with 9 positions matching TRBD1. Germline V gives CDR1 PRHDT, CDR2 FYEKMQ (reference sequence). The CDR3 is 17 residues long. The ends lost 5 bases at V and 4 bases at J; junction bases unmatched: 11. The DNA for the CDR3 is TGTGCCAGCAGCCTCTCCGGGACAGGGATTAGCACCGGGGAGCTGTTTTTT. Protein product: CASSLSGTGISTGELFF.

The chain uses TRBV12-1 and TRBJ2-5; no check of the table's D call, TRBD1, against the DNA was made. TRBV12-1 is designated a pseudogene. This CDR3 has 13 residues. CDR3 nucleotide sequence: TGTGCCAGCAGCTGGACAGGGCGGGCGACCCAGTACTTC. Translated: CASSWTGRATQYF.

The chain uses TRBV19 and TRBJ2-3; 8 bases are shared with TRBD1. The CDR3 consists of 16 residues. Germline lookup yields CDR1 LNHDA and CDR2 SQIVND (reference sequence). The V and J ends lost 2 bases and 5 bases, in that order; junction bases with no gene match: 9. The CDR3 DNA sequence: TGTGCCAGTAGTATATTCGGCAGGGGGCCGGGAGATACGCAGTATTTT. Its protein is CASSIFGRGPGDTQYF.

This clone has a single count. The rearrangement uses TRBV24-1 and TRBJ2-5, with TRBD2 matching 7 bases. The V segment lost 1 base and the J segment 0 bases; nucleotides outside the gene matches: 7. In germline, CDR1 is KGHDR, CDR2 SFDVKD. This CDR3 spans 17 amino acids. The CDR3: CATSDFRAGSDQETQYF. The CDR3 nucleotides read TGTGCCACCAGTGATTTCCGAGCGGGGAGCGACCAAGAGACCCAGTACTTC.

This chain joins TRBV10-3 and TRBJ2-2, with 9 positions matching TRBD1. V was pared by 7 bases and J by 2 bases, with 5 bases of the junction left unmatched. In germline, CDR1 is ENHRY, CDR2 SYGVKD. The CDR3 runs 15 residues. The CDR3 reads CAIKSGQGNTGELFF. The DNA of the CDR3 is TGTGCCATCAAATCGGGACAGGGAAACACCGGGGAGCTGTTTTTT.

The CDR3 DNA is TGTGCCAGCAGCATAAACCCAGGGGCATCACCCTCCGAGCAGTACTTC. Translated: CASSINPGASPSEQYF. The chain combines TRBV5-5 with TRBJ2-7, with D tentatively TRBD1 (6 bases). CDR3 length equals 16 residues. V lost 4 bases and J lost 6, with 23 bases in between. Germline CDR1 SGHKS, CDR2 YYEKEE (reference sequence). Using reference TRBV5-5 and TRBJ2-7 for the parts outside the CDR3, the full variable domain is DAGVTQSPTHLIKTRGQQVTLRCSPISGHKSVSWYQQVLGQGPQFIFQYYEKEERGRGNFPDRFSARQFPNYSSELNVNALLLGDSALYLCASSINPGASPSEQYFGPGTRLTVT.

This chain uses TRBV5-1 with TRBJ2-7, with D tentatively TRBD1 (6 bases). Germline V lookup: CDR1 SGHRS, CDR2 YFSETQ. V was pared by 3 bases and J by 2 bases, with 9 bases between. The CDR3 is 13 amino acids. The CDR3 DNA sequence: TGCGCCAGCAGCTCCCAGGGGCCCTACGAGCAGTACTTC. It specifies CASSSQGPYEQYF. The variable domain in full, with the rest retrieved from reference TRBV5-1 and TRBJ2-7, is KAGVTQTPRYLIKTRGQQVTLSCSPISGHRSVSWYQQTPGQGLQFLFEYFSETQRNKGNFPGRFSGRQFSNSRSEMNVSTLELGDSALYLCASSSQGPYEQYFGPGTRLTVT.

This clone was found once. The V call is TRBV5-1, the J call TRBJ1-3; D is ambiguous. Trimming cost V 1 base and J 2 bases, with 10 bases left between them. Germline assignment: CDR1 SGHRS and CDR2 YFSETQ. The CDR3 contains 15 residues. In nucleotides, the CDR3 is TGCGCCAGCAGCTTGTTGTCAGGCACTGGAAACACCATATATTTT. It translates to CASSLLSGTGNTIYF.

This rearrangement joins TRBV12-2 to TRBJ2-7; the table names TRBD1, a call not compared with the DNA. TRBV12-2 is classified as a pseudogene. CDR3 length: 15 amino acids. This CDR3 is CASRWYRDGSYEQYF. As DNA, the CDR3 is TGTGCAAGTCGCTGGTACAGGGATGGGAGCTACGAGCAGTACTTC.

J is TRBJ1-1 and V is TRBV20-1; 8 nucleotides agree with TRBD1. The CDR3 consists of 11 residues. CDR1 is DFQATT, CDR2 SNEGSKA, per germline (reference sequence). V was clipped by 1 base and J by 10 bases; unmatched bases: 2. CDR3 sequence (DNA): TGCAGTGCTAGAGCCAGGGGGCGAGCTTTCTTT. It translates to CSARARGRAFF.

V usage is TRBV6-6 and J usage is TRBJ1-5; 8 nucleotides line up with TRBD1. J gave up 2 bases and V 6 bases, and 3 bases lay outside the gene matches. Germline V gene data show CDR1 as MNHNY and CDR2 as SVGAGI (reference sequence). The CDR3 is 14 amino acids. The CDR3 nucleotides read TGTGCCAGCAGAGGACAGGGCGGCAATCAGCCCCAGCATTTT. Protein product: CASRGQGGNQPQHF.

J is TRBJ1-3 and V is TRBV5-4; possibly TRBD1 for D (5 bases). The CDR3 totals 15 residues. Germline CDR1 is SGHNT and CDR2 is YYREEE (reference sequence). V lost 4 bases, J lost 2 bases, and 13 bases lay in between. The CDR3 loop reads CASSPLGGPGNTIYF. CDR3 DNA: TGTGCCAGCAGCCCTTTGGGGGGACCTGGAAACACCATATATTTT.

This sequence joins TRBV5-1 and TRBJ1-3; no reliable D call. Germline V gene data show CDR1 as SGHRS and CDR2 as YFSETQ. V lost 0 bases and J lost 4, with 14 bases in between. This CDR3 has 16 amino acids. CDR3 residues: CASSLVETSAGNTIYF. As DNA, the CDR3 is TGCGCCAGCAGCTTGGTCGAGACAAGTGCGGGAAACACCATATATTTT.

The rearrangement links TRBV7-2 to TRBJ1-1; weak D call: TRBD1 (5 bases). The CDR3 is 14 residues long. V dropped 6 bases and J dropped 5 bases, with 16 bases sitting between them. Germline V lookup: CDR1 SGHTA, CDR2 FQGNSA. CDR3 nucleotides: TGTGCCAGCAGATCTCGACAGTCAGGGACTGAAGCTTTCTTT. Its protein is CASRSRQSGTEAFF.

This chain joins TRBV5-5 and TRBJ2-2; a possible D gene is TRBD2 (5 bases). Trimming stripped 5 bases from V and 4 bases from J, with 12 bases between. The germline V gene has CDR1 SGHKS and CDR2 YYEKEE (reference sequence). The CDR3 covers 14 residues. The CDR3 nucleotides are TGTGCCAGCAGACGGATTGGGAGCACCGGGGAGCTGTTTTTT. As protein: CASRRIGSTGELFF. Looking up the rest from reference TRBV5-5 and TRBJ2-2 gives the full variable domain: DAGVTQSPTHLIKTRGQQVTLRCSPISGHKSVSWYQQVLGQGPQFIFQYYEKEERGRGNFPDRFSARQFPNYSSELNVNALLLGDSALYLCASRRIGSTGELFFGEGSRLTVL.

The rearrangement joins TRBV24-1 to TRBJ2-1; 12 bases match TRBD2. The germline V gene encodes CDR1 KGHDR and CDR2 SFDVKD. This CDR3 spans 14 amino acids. V lost 6 bases and J lost 8; bases outside the gene matches: 4. DNA of the CDR3: TGTGCCACCAGTTCTAGCGGGGGGGCCGATGAGCAGTTCTTC. It translates to CATSSSGGADEQFF.

CDR3 nucleotides: TGTGCCAGTAGTATAGTGTCGGGGGGGCAACGAAATGAGCAGTTCTTC. Amino acid sequence: CASSIVSGGQRNEQFF. The rearrangement links TRBV19 to TRBJ2-1; 8 bases map to TRBD2. Trimming cost V 1 base and J 7 bases; bases outside gene matches: 9. The CDR3 is 16 amino acids. Germline assignment: CDR1 LNHDA and CDR2 SQIVND (reference sequence).

The chain employs TRBV5-1 and TRBJ2-7, with 9 bases identical to TRBD1. Germline CDR1 and CDR2: SGHRS and YFSETQ. The CDR3 sequence is 16 residues long. The junction had 14 bases not matched to a gene; V was cut back by 4 bases and J by 6 bases. CDR3 loop: CASSRSHGTGPVEQYF. CDR3 DNA: TGCGCCAGCAGCCGTAGCCACGGGACAGGGCCGGTCGAGCAGTACTTC.

The rearrangement uses TRBV28 and TRBJ1-2; tentatively, D is TRBD1 (6 bases). The V gene lost 2 bases and the J gene lost 2 bases, with 9 bases spanning the gap. The CDR3 spans 14 residues. Germline assignment: CDR1 MDHEN and CDR2 SYDVKM. The CDR3 nucleotides are TGTGCCAGCAGTTTAGCCCAGGGGAACTATGGCTACACCTTC. Translating it yields CASSLAQGNYGYTF.

J is TRBJ1-5 and V is TRBV28; possible D gene TRBD1, 6 bases. CDR1 MDHEN and CDR2 SYDVKM come from the germline V gene. CDR3 size: 16 residues. Trimming cost V 5 bases and J 0 bases, with 14 bases left between them. The CDR3 sequence is CASSTQTGHSNQPQHF. The CDR3 DNA reads as TGTGCCAGCAGTACCCAAACAGGGCATAGCAATCAGCCCCAGCATTTT.

CDR3 bases: TGCGCCAGCAGCTTGGAGGTTTCCGGGGGGACCCAGTACTTC. Protein: CASSLEVSGGTQYF. The V gene is TRBV5-1, the J gene TRBJ2-5; TRBD2 might be the D (6 bases). The CDR3 has 14 amino acids. The ends were cut back, 0 bases at V and 7 bases at J, with 13 bases in the middle. Germline V gene lookup returns CDR1 SGHRS and CDR2 YFSETQ.

Comment on this clone: The junction and the germline gene differ at one end; a read error may be behind it. The chain joins TRBV20-1 to TRBJ1-6, with D possibly being TRBD1 (5 bases). The CDR3 is made up of 16 amino acids. Germline CDR1 is DFQATT and CDR2 is SNEGSKA (reference sequence). CDR3 DNA sequence: TGCGGTGCTAGTGGGGCCTCGGGGAGGGGTAATTCACCCCTCCACTTT. This translates into CGASGASGRGNSPLHF.

The chain recombines TRBV7-9 with TRBJ1-1, with 7 bases that match TRBD1. The CDR3 length is 14 residues. Germline trimming cut 4 bases from V and 7 bases from J; bases unmatched to any gene: 9. The germline gives CDR1 SEHNR, CDR2 FQNEAQ (reference sequence). Written as DNA, the CDR3 is TGTGCCAGCAGCTCGAACAGGGGTCTTAGTGAAGCTTTCTTT. Amino acids: CASSSNRGLSEAFF.

The CDR3: CASRPDRDQPQHF. The CDR3 nucleotides read TGCGCCAGCAGACCGGACAGGGATCAGCCCCAGCATTTT. The genes are TRBV10-2 and TRBJ1-5, with 8 bases matching TRBD1. Germline assignment: CDR1 WSHSY and CDR2 SAAADI. The CDR3 sequence is 13 residues long. With V trimmed by 6 bases and J by 5 bases, 3 bases remained unmatched.

The chain carries TRBV7-2 and TRBJ2-2; tentative D call: TRBD2 (6 bases). Germline CDR1 and CDR2: SGHTA and FQGNSA. This CDR3 region has 16 residues. V was cut by 5 bases and J by 7 bases, with 20 bases left in between. CDR3 sequence (DNA): TGTGCCAGCAGCCTGGTGTGGGCGGGATGGGGCGGGGAGCTGTTTTTT. Translated: CASSLVWAGWGGELFF.